This T cell receptor (beta chain) was captured in a study of beta chain features in type 1 diabetes. About 110 mL of blood, on average, came from one heparinised draw per donor. Cells sorted by CD45RO/CCR7/CD25/CD127/CD95/CD27 comprised CD4+ naive, central memory, regulatory and stem cell-like memory cells. The V gene lost 3 bases and the J gene lost 0 bases, with 9 bases spanning the gap. CDR1 KGHSH and CDR2 LQKENI come from the germline V gene. This CDR3 comprises 15 residues. The isolated RNA, all of it, was reverse transcribed, so expressed TCRB transcripts were what got sequenced. Sequencing used immunoSEQ multiplex PCR; TCRdb keeps in-frame clones, though not all of them. In the table there are under 800,000 clones, less than 20% of which are singletons.

The receptor was derived from a man aged 18 to 30 in good health. Sequenced material: naive CD4+ T cells from blood. The gene calls are TRBV18 and TRBJ1-5; D unclear. The CDR3 spells CASSPSDYSNQPQHF. The CDR3 DNA sequence: TGTGCCAGCTCACCGTCAGACTATAGCAATCAGCCCCAGCATTTT.